This T cell receptor (beta chain) was sequenced for a study of cytomegalovirus exposure and HLA in healthy donors. As regards this clone: As yet, its antigen is unknown.

Donors in the study were healthy people who gave bone marrow. Nominally healthy donors provided the samples, though records likely missed some immune exposures. Study outcomes and limitations: As a later analysis showed, a missense DCLRE1C variant was linked to trimming of TCR beta V- and J-genes. An apparent linkage of common viral pathogens to several of the most significant clusters emerged in a later analysis.

The PCR used 60 Vbeta and 13 Jbeta primers. Here immunoSEQ multiplex PCR was the method, and the copy in TCRdb shows in-frame clones only, minus some. The sample carries more than 70,000 clones, under 85% recorded once. Sequenced material: PBMCs. This clonotype was obtained from a boy aged 5-17 years in good health and CMV-seronegative.

CDR3 coding DNA: TGTGCCAGCAGCTCTCGGGGGGAGGCAGATACGCAGTATTTT. Translation gives CASSSRGEADTQYF. The chain is built from TRBV5-4 and TRBJ2-3; 7 bases are shared with TRBD2. V dropped 3 bases and J dropped 4; count of bases not matched to a gene: 5. This CDR3 region has 14 residues. Germline CDR1 is SGHNT and CDR2 is YYREEE (reference sequence). The full variable domain, in which reference TRBV5-4 and TRBJ2-3 provide the parts outside the CDR3, is ETGVTQSPTHLIKTRGQQVTLRCSSQSGHNTVSWYQQALGQGPQFIFQYYREEENGRGNFPPRFSGLQFPNYSSELNVNALELDDSALYLCASSSRGEADTQYFGPGTRLTVL.